This T cell receptor beta chain was documented in a study of control samples from healthy donors and cancer patients. Germline V CDR1 and CDR2: MGHDK, SYGVNS. Trimming at V came to 0 bases and at J to 2 bases, leaving 8 bases not matched to a gene. The CDR3 spans 17 residues. The repertoire was sequenced with immunoSEQ multiplex PCR; TCRdb's copy has only in-frame clones and lacks some. The table has approximately 130,000 clones, around 87% seen once; the top ten hold over 2.5%. This chain uses TRBV25-1 with TRBJ2-3, with TRBD2 matching 7 bases. The source is a man in his 60s in good health. Source material: blood. The CDR3 DNA follows: TGTGCCAGCAGTGAATATAGCCAAGCGGGGATCACAGATACGCAGTATTTT. Its translation is CASSEYSQAGITDTQYF.